A selection of T cell receptor beta chains follows, all from one sample in a study of PD-L1 blockade in urothelial cancer. Produced via immunoSEQ multiplex PCR; TCRdb's table is partial and in-frame only. Of about 130,000 clones listed, about 84% are singletons. The sample in question was PBMCs, obtained around atezolizumab (anti-PD-L1) treatment. These receptors all stem from a middle-aged man with urothelial cancer. CDR3s include the opening cysteine and the closing phenylalanine or tryptophan. The D gene is left open where the match is weak. Clone size is given for some rows only: seen once, a few or many times, or a class if the clone is expanded.

j_gene: TRBJ2-2
abundance: -
len: 17
v_gene: TRBV11-2
d_gene: TRBD2
CDR3nt: TGTGCCAGCAGCTTACTTGGGAGCGGGGGAAACACCGGGGAGCTGTTTTTT
CDR3aa: CASSLLGSGGNTGELFF

j_gene: TRBJ2-7
abundance: -
len: 14
v_gene: TRBV27
d_gene: TRBD1
CDR3nt: TGTGCCAGCAGCCCCGGGACAGGGCCCTACGAGCAGTACTTC
CDR3aa: CASSPGTGPYEQYF

j_gene: TRBJ2-3
abundance: -
len: 14
v_gene: TRBV10-1
d_gene: -
CDR3nt: TGCGCCAGCAGTGAGGAGTCTCCTGCGGATACGCAGTATTTT
CDR3aa: CASSEESPADTQYF

j_gene: TRBJ2-3
abundance: -
len: 13
v_gene: TRBV5-1
d_gene: TRBD1
CDR3nt: TGCGCCAGCAGCCAACAGGGGACAGATACGCAGTATTTT
CDR3aa: CASSQQGTDTQYF

j_gene: TRBJ1-1
abundance: -
len: 13
v_gene: TRBV6-6
d_gene: -
CDR3nt: TGTGCCAGCAGTACCCGGGAGAACACTGAAGCTTTCTTT
CDR3aa: CASSTRENTEAFF

j_gene: TRBJ1-6
abundance: once
len: 15
v_gene: TRBV19
d_gene: -
CDR3nt: TGTGCCAGTAGTATAAGAGACAGGAATAATTCACCCCTCCACTTT
CDR3aa: CASSIRDRNNSPLHF

j_gene: TRBJ1-6
abundance: -
len: 14
v_gene: TRBV30
d_gene: TRBD1
CDR3nt: TGTGCCTGGAGTCTCGGACAGGGGGCTTCACCCCTCCACTTT
CDR3aa: CAWSLGQGASPLHF

j_gene: TRBJ2-5
abundance: -
len: 14
v_gene: TRBV10-3
d_gene: -
CDR3nt: TGTGCCATCCGGACTTCTACAGACCAAGAGACCCAGTACTTC
CDR3aa: CAIRTSTDQETQYF

j_gene: TRBJ2-3
abundance: -
len: 16
v_gene: TRBV18
d_gene: TRBD2
CDR3nt: TGTGCCAGCTCCCGGACTAGCGGGAGTGGAACAGATACGCAGTATTTT
CDR3aa: CASSRTSGSGTDTQYF

j_gene: TRBJ2-3
abundance: -
len: 16
v_gene: TRBV5-1
d_gene: TRBD1
CDR3nt: TGCGCCAGCAGCTTGGGAGGCCAGGGGGCCGCAGATACGCAGTATTTT
CDR3aa: CASSLGGQGAADTQYF

j_gene: TRBJ2-6
abundance: once
len: 16
v_gene: TRBV2
d_gene: TRBD2
CDR3nt: TGTGCCAGCAGTGAATCCGGGAGGGCTGGGGCCAACGTCCTGACTTTC
CDR3aa: CASSESGRAGANVLTF

j_gene: TRBJ2-5
abundance: -
len: 13
v_gene: TRBV10-2
d_gene: -
CDR3nt: TGCGCCAGCACCCCCTTGGGCAAAGAGACCCAGTACTTC
CDR3aa: CASTPLGKETQYF

j_gene: TRBJ2-7
abundance: -
len: 18
v_gene: TRBV4-1
d_gene: TRBD2
CDR3nt: TGCGCATTGGGACAGGGGAGGGCTAGCGGGAGGGCCTGGCACGAGCAGTACTTC
CDR3aa: CALGQGRASGRAWHEQYF

j_gene: TRBJ1-4
abundance: -
len: 16
v_gene: TRBV7-2
d_gene: -
CDR3nt: TGTGCCAGCAGCCGACTCGGGAGGGCGACTAATGAAAAACTGTTTTTT
CDR3aa: CASSRLGRATNEKLFF